This T cell receptor (beta chain) was sequenced in a study of beta chain features in type 1 diabetes. Study-wide background: No patient-donor differences in age, gender, total cells or subset yield.

This clone has a handful of counts. The antigen is undetermined. Stem cell-like memory, regulatory, central memory and naive CD4+ cells were sorted via CD45RO/CCR7/CD25/CD127/CD95/CD27. Sorting gave populations that all exceeded 95% purity. Broader study findings: The naive, central memory and Treg TCRB repertoires of patients appeared to be more similar to one another than those of healthy donors.

Sequenced material consisted of expressed TCRB transcripts (all of the isolated RNA was reverse transcribed). Clones were sequenced by immunoSEQ multiplex PCR, and TCRdb holds only the in-frame ones, with some missing. The sample has some 900,000 clones, around a sixth seen once. CDR1 SGHTA and CDR2 FQGTGA come from the germline V gene. CDR3 length equals 16 residues. Trimming took 0 bases from V and 2 from J; bases not matched to a gene: 4. This clonotype was sampled from a young woman in good health. Source material: naive CD4+ T cells from blood. The genes are TRBV7-3 and TRBJ2-5; TRBD2 matches at 9 bases. The CDR3 loop is CASSLTGLAGQETQYF. CDR3 nucleotide sequence: TGTGCCAGCAGCTTAACAGGTCTAGCGGGGCAAGAGACCCAGTACTTC.